The sequence of this T cell receptor beta chain was determined in a study of CD8 T cells in Susac syndrome. A quantity of roughly 0.5 to 1 ug RNA underwent reverse transcription using random hexamers. TCRdb processed the immunoSEQ multiplex PCR reads anew with MiXCR; each CDR3 protein has one entry. The sample carries about 180,000 distinct CDR3 sequences, approximately 95% recorded once. The length of the CDR3 is 14 residues. Germline V gene lookup returns CDR1 MNHEY and CDR2 SVGAGI. Trimming took off 3 bases at V and 0 bases at J, with 8 bases between the two ends. The rearrangement links TRBV6-5 to TRBJ2-5; D ambiguous. What was sequenced was CD8+ T cells from PBMCs. The clonotype originates from a human donor with multiple sclerosis. Here the CDR3 DNA reads TGTGCCAGCAGTTATTATGGTTACCAAGAGACCCAGTACTTC. This codes for CASSYYGYQETQYF.